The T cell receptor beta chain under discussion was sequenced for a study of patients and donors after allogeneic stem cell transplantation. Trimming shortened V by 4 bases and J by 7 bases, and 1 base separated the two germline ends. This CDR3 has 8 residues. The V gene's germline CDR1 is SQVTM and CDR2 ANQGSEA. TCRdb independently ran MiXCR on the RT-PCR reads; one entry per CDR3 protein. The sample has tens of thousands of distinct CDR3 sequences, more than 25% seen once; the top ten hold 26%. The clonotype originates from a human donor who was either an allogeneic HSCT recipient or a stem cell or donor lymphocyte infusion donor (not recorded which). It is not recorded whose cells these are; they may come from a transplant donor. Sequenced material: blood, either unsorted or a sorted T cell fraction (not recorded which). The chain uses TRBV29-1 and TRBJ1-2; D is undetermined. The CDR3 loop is CSVGGYTF. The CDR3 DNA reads TGCAGCGTTGGTGGCTACACCTTC.